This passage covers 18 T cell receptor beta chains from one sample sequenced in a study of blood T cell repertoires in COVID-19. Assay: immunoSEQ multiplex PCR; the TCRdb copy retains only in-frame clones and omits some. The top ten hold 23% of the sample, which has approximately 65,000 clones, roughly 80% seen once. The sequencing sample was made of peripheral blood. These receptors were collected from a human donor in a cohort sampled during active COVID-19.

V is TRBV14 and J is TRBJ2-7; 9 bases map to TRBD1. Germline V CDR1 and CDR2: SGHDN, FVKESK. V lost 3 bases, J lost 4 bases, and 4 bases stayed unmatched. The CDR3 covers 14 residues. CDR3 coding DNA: TGTGCCAGCAGCCAGGGACAGGGCGGGTACGAGCAGTACTTC. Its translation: CASSQGQGGYEQYF.

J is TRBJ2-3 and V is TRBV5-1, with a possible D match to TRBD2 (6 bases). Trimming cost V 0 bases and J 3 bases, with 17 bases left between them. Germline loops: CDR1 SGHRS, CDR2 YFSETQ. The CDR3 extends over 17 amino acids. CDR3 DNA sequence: TGCGCCAGCAGCTTGGCCGCAGGTGGAGGGATTACAGATACGCAGTATTTT. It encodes CASSLAAGGGITDTQYF. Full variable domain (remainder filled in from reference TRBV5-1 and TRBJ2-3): KAGVTQTPRYLIKTRGQQVTLSCSPISGHRSVSWYQQTPGQGLQFLFEYFSETQRNKGNFPGRFSGRQFSNSRSEMNVSTLELGDSALYLCASSLAAGGGITDTQYFGPGTRLTVL.

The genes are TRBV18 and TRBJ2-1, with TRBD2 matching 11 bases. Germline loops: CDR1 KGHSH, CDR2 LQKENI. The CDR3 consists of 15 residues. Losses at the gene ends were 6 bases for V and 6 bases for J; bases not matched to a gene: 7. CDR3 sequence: CASSPGTSGGNEQFF. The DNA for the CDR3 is TGTGCCAGCTCTCCCGGGACTAGCGGTGGCAATGAGCAGTTCTTC.

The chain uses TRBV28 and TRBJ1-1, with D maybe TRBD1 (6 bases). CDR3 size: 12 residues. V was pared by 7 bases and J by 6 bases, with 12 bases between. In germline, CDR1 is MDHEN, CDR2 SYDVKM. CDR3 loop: CASNSGDPEAFF. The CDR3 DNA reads TGTGCCAGCAATTCAGGGGATCCTGAAGCTTTCTTT.

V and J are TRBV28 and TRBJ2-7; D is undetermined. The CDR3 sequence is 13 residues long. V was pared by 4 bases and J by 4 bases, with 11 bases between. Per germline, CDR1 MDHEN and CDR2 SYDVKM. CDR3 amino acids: CASSYRPGYEQYF. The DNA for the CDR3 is TGTGCCAGCAGTTATCGCCCGGGTTACGAGCAGTACTTC.

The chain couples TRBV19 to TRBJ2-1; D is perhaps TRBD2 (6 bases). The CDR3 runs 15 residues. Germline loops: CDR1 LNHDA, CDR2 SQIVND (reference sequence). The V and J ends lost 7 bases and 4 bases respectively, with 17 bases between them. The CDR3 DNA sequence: TGTGCCAGTACCCTGGAGGGCGCTCAATACAATGAGCAGTTCTTC. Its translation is CASTLEGAQYNEQFF. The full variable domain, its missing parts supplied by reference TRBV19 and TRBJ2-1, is DGGITQSPKYLFRKEGQNVTLSCEQNLNHDAMYWYRQDPGQGLRLIYYSQIVNDFQKGDIAEGYSVSREKKESFPLTVTSAQKNPTAFYLCASTLEGAQYNEQFFGPGTRLTVL.

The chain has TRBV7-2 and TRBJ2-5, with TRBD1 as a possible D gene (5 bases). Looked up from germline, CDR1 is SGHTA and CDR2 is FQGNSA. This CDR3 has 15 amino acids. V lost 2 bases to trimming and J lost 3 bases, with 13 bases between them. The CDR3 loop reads CASSLKWGREETQYF. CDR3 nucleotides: TGTGCCAGCAGCTTAAAGTGGGGCAGAGAAGAGACCCAGTACTTC. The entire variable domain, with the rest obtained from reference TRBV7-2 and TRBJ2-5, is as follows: GAGVSQSPSNKVTEKGKDVELRCDPISGHTALYWYRQSLGQGLEFLIYFQGNSAPDKSGLPSDRFSAERTGGSVSTLTIQRTQQEDSAVYLCASSLKWGREETQYFGPGTRLLVL.

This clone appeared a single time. Here the CDR3 reads CASSAGDQPQHF. CDR3 coding DNA: TGTGCCAGCAGCGCCGGGGATCAGCCCCAGCATTTT. The gene calls are TRBV7-9 and TRBJ1-5; D remains unclear. Trimming stripped 5 bases from V and 5 bases from J, with 7 bases between. The CDR3 loop spans 12 amino acids. Per germline, CDR1 SEHNR and CDR2 FQNEAQ (reference sequence).

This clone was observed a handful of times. Here the CDR3 DNA reads TGCGCCAGCAGCCCCGGCGGGGCTGGAGATACGCAGTATTTT. This sequence encodes CASSPGGAGDTQYF. The chain combines TRBV4-3 with TRBJ2-3; D perhaps matches TRBD2 (6 bases). This CDR3 comprises 14 residues. In germline, CDR1 is LGHNA, CDR2 YSLEER. V shed 4 bases and J shed 5 bases, with 13 bases lying between them.

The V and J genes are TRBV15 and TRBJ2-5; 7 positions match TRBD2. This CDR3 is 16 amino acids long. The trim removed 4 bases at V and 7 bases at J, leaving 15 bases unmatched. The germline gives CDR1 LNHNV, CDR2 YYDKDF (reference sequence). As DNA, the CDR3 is TGTGCCACCAGCACCACCCCAGTGGGTACGGGGGGGACCCAGTACTTC. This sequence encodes CATSTTPVGTGGTQYF.

This CDR3 reads CASRAGTGGHQPQHF. CDR3 sequence (DNA): TGTGCCAGCAGGGCTGGGACAGGGGGACATCAGCCCCAGCATTTT. The chain combines TRBV2 with TRBJ1-5, with 11 bases matching TRBD1. The V gene's germline CDR1 is SNHLY and CDR2 FYNNEI. This CDR3 is 15 amino acids long. Trimming took 6 bases from V and 5 from J; bases not matched to a gene: 6.

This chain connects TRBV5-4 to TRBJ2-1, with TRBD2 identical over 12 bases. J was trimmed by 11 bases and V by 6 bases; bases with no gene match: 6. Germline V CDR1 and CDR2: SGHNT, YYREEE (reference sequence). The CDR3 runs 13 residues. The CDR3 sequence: CASTILAGGKQFF. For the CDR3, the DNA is TGTGCCAGCACCATACTAGCGGGAGGAAAGCAGTTCTTC.

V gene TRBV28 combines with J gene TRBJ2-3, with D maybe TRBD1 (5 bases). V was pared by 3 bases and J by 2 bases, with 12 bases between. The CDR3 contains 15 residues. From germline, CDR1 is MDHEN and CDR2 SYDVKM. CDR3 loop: CASSLPGSNTDTQYF. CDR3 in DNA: TGTGCCAGCAGTTTGCCAGGGTCCAACACAGATACGCAGTATTTT.

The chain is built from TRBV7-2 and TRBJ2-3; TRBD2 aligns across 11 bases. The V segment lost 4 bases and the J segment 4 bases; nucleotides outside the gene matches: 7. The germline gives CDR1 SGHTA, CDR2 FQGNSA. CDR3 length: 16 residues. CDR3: CASSWTSGPNPDTQYF. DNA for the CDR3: TGTGCCAGCAGCTGGACTAGCGGGCCGAACCCAGATACGCAGTATTTT.

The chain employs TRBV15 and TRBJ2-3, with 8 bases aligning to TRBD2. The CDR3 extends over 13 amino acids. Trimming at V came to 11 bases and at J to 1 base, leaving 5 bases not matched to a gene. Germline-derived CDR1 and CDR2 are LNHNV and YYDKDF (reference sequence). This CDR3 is CAAREGGTDTQYF. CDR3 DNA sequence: TGTGCCGCCCGGGAGGGTGGCACAGATACGCAGTATTTT.

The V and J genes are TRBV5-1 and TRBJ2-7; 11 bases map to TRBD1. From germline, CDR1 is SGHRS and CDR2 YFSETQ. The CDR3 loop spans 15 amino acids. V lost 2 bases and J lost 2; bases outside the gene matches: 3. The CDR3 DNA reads TGCGCCAGCAGCTTCGGGACAGGGGGACCCTACGAGCAGTACTTC. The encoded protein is CASSFGTGGPYEQYF.

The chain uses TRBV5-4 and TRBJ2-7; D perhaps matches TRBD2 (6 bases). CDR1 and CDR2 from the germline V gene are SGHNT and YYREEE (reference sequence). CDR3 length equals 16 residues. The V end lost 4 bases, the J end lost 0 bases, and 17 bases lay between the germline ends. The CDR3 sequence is CASSPASDLSSYEQYF. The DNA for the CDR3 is TGTGCCAGCAGCCCGGCTAGCGACCTAAGCTCCTACGAGCAGTACTTC.

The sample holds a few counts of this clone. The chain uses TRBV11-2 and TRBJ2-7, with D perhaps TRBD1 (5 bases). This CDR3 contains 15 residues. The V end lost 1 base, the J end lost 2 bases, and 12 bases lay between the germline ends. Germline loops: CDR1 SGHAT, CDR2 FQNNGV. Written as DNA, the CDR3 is TGTGCCAGCAGCTTAGGGTCGCAGGGCCCCTACGAGCAGTACTTC. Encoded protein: CASSLGSQGPYEQYF.